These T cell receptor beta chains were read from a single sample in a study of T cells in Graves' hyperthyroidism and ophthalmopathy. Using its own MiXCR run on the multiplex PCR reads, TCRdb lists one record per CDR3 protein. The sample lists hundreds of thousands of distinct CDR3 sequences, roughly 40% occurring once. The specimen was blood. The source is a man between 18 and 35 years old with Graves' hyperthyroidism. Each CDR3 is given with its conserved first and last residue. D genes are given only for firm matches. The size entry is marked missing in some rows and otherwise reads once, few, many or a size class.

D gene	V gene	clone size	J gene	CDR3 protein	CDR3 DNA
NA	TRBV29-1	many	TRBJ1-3	CSTWTERNTIYF	TGCAGCACATGGACGGAGAGAAACACCATATATTTT
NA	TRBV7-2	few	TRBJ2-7	CASSLVGGTVYYEQYF	TGTGCCAGCAGCTTAGTGGGCGGGACAGTGTACTACGAGCAGTACTTC
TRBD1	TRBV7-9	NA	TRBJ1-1	CASSILQGSEAFF	TGTGCCAGCAGCATCCTACAGGGGAGTGAAGCTTTCTTT
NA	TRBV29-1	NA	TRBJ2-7	CSVSGLSSYEQYF	TGCAGCGTGTCGGGGCTGAGCTCCTACGAGCAGTACTTC
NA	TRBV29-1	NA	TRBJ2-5	CSPPRQETQYF	TGCAGCCCCCCTCGGCAAGAGACCCAGTACTTC
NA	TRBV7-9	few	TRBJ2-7	CASSSSRAGNPSSSYEQYF	TGTGCCAGCAGCTCGAGTCGGGCGGGAAACCCCTCAAGCTCCTACGAGCAGTACTTC
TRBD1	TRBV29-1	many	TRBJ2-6	CSAGDSTRSHSGANVLTF	TGCAGCGCCGGGGACAGCACACGTTCTCACTCTGGGGCCAACGTCCTGACTTTC
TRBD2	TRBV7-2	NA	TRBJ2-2	CASSLDGGSTGELFF	TGTGCCAGCAGCTTAGACGGCGGGAGCACCGGGGAGCTGTTTTTT
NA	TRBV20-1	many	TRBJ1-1	CSAGQSTEAFF	TGCAGTGCTGGACAGTCCACTGAAGCTTTCTTT
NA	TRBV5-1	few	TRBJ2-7	CASSSSWGEQYF	TGCGCCAGCAGCTCTTCATGGGGCGAGCAGTACTTC
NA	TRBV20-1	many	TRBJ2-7	CSAPGTGYEQYF	TGCAGTGCGCCAGGGACGGGGTACGAGCAGTACTTC
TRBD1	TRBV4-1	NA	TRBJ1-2	CASSQGGQGSGYTF	TGCGCCAGCAGCCAAGGTGGACAGGGCTCTGGCTACACCTTC
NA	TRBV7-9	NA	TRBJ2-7	CASSSGTSSSYEQYF	TGTGCCAGCAGTTCTGGGACATCAAGCTCCTACGAGCAGTACTTC
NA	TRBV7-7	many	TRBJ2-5	CASSTSDVLETQYF	TGTGCTAGCAGCACCTCGGACGTGCTAGAGACCCAGTACTTC
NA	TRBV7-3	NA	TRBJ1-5	CASSHGEGGEQPQHF	TGCGCCAGCAGCCACGGGGAGGGGGGCGAGCAGCCCCAGCATTTT
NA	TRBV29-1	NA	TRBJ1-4	CSLRFGERKANEKLFF	TGCAGCTTGAGGTTTGGGGAAAGGAAGGCTAATGAAAAACTGTTTTTT
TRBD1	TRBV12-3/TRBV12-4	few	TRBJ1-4	CASSWDRGTQLFF	TGTGCCAGCAGTTGGGACAGGGGGACGCAACTGTTTTTT
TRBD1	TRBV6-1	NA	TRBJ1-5	CASTIGTVRSPQHF	TGTGCCAGCACCATCGGGACAGTTAGATCACCCCAGCATTTT
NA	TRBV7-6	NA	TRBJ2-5	CASTSLGGRETQYF	TGTGCCAGCACCTCACTCGGGGGGCGCGAGACCCAGTACTTC
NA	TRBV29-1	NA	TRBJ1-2	CSAEAGGGTYGYTF	TGCAGCGCCGAGGCCGGGGGTGGGACCTATGGCTACACCTTC
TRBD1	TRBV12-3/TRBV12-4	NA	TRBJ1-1	CASSLASRDRVDKAEAFF	TGTGCCAGCAGTTTAGCGAGTCGGGACAGGGTGGACAAGGCTGAAGCTTTCTTT
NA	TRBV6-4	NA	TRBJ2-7	CASTPTGVTAAEQYF	TGTGCCAGCACCCCCACGGGGGTAACTGCCGCCGAGCAGTACTTC
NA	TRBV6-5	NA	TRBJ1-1	CASSRGTQRTEAFF	TGTGCCAGCAGCCGCGGGACACAAAGGACTGAAGCTTTCTTT
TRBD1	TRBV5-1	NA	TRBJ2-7	CASSLAIGTGVEQYF	TGCGCCAGCAGCTTGGCTATTGGGACAGGGGTCGAGCAGTACTTC
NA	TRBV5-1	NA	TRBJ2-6	CASGQGANVLTF	TGCGCCAGCGGTCAGGGGGCCAACGTCCTGACTTTC
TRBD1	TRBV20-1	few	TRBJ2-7	CSARSGDRYYEQYF	TGCAGTGCTAGGTCAGGGGACAGGTACTACGAGCAGTACTTC
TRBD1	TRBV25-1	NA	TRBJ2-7	CASSIRQGITYEQYF	TGTGCCAGCAGTATCCGACAGGGGATCACCTACGAGCAGTACTTC
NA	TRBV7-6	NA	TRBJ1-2	CASSPVTPAVYGYTF	TGTGCCAGCAGCCCCGTGACACCCGCAGTCTATGGCTACACCTTC
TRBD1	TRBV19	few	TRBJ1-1	CASSIFGTGDVSAEAFF	TGTGCCAGTAGTATATTTGGGACAGGGGACGTTAGCGCTGAAGCTTTCTTT
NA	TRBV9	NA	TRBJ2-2	CASSVDRASGTTGELFF	TGTGCCAGCAGCGTAGATCGGGCCTCAGGTACCACCGGGGAGCTGTTTTTT
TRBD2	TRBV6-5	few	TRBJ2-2	CASSSSAGVNTGELFF	TGTGCCAGCAGTTCCTCAGCGGGAGTGAACACCGGGGAGCTGTTTTTT
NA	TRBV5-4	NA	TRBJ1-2	CASSLSLDYGYTF	TGTGCCAGCAGCTTGAGTCTTGACTATGGCTACACCTTC
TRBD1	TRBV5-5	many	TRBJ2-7	CASSPEDRGHEQYF	TGTGCCAGCAGCCCCGAGGACAGGGGGCACGAGCAGTACTTC
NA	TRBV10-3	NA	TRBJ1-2	CAISESAGSYGYTF	TGTGCCATCAGTGAGTCTGCCGGTTCCTATGGCTACACCTTC